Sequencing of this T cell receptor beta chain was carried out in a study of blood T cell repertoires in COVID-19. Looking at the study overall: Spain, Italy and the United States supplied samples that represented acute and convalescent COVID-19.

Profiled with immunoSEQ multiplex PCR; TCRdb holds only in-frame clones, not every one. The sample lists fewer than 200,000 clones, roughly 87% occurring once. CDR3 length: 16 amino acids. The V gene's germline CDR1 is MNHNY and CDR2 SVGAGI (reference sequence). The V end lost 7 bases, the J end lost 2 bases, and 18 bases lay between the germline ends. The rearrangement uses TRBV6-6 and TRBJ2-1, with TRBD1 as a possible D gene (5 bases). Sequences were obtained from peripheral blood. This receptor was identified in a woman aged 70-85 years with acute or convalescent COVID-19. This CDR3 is CASITRKTVTYNEQFF. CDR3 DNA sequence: TGTGCCAGCATTACGAGGAAGACAGTGACCTACAATGAGCAGTTCTTC.